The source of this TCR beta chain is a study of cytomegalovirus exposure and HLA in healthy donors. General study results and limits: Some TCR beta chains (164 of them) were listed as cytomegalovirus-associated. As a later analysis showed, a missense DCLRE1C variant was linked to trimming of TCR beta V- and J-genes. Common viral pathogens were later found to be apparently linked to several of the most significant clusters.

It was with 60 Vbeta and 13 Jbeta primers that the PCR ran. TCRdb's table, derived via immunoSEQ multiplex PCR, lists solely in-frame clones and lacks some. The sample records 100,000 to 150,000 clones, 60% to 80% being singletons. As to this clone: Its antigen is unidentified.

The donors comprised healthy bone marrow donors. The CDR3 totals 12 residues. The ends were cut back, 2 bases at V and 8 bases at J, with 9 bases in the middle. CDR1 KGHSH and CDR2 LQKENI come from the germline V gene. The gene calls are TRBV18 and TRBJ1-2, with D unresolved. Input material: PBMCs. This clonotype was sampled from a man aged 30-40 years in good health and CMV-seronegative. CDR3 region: CASSPDRRGYTF. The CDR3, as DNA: TGTGCCAGCTCACCAGACCGGCGGGGCTACACCTTC.